Presented here are 15 T cell receptor beta chains from one specimen sequenced in a study of cytomegalovirus exposure and HLA in healthy donors (TCRdb year 2017). Library creation used the immunoSEQ multiplex PCR assay. A mixture of 60 forward primers for TCR Vbeta segments and 13 reverse primers for TCR Jbeta segments was used in the multiplex PCR. TCRdb re-hosts the immuneACCESS table, in-frame sequences only. Its copies lack some clones; in the studies checked, an unresolved V gene accounts for under half of them, and the cause for the rest is not known. For this sample there are 55,000 or so clones; 75% to 85% appear just once. The ten largest clones take up roughly 1.4% of the sample. Sequenced: PBMCs. The receptors here all came from a female donor in good health and CMV-seronegative.

This clone was seen only a few times. V and J are TRBV6-6 and TRBJ1-1; D not certain. In germline, CDR1 is MNHNY, CDR2 SVGAGI (reference sequence). The CDR3 is 13 residues long. V was shortened by 5 bases and J by 4 bases, with 11 bases between the two germline ends. This CDR3 is CASSQLEGTEAFF. The CDR3 DNA reads TGTGCCAGCAGTCAACTAGAAGGCACTGAAGCTTTCTTT.

This clone was observed a handful of times. The chain employs TRBV18 and TRBJ1-1; maybe TRBD1 (5 bases). This CDR3 comprises 12 residues. Trimming took off 4 bases at V and 5 bases at J, with 8 bases between the two ends. Per germline, CDR1 KGHSH and CDR2 LQKENI. The CDR3 nucleotides read TGTGCCAGCTCACAGGAGGGGACTGAAGCTTTCTTT. Its translation: CASSQEGTEAFF.

This rearrangement joins TRBV27 to TRBJ2-7; D is perhaps TRBD1 (6 bases). V was clipped by 2 bases and J by 6 bases, with 11 bases between them. The CDR3 loop spans 13 amino acids. Germline CDR1 MNHEY, CDR2 SMNVEV (reference sequence). The CDR3 coding sequence is TGTGCCAGCAGTTTAACCCTAGGGGGCGAGCAGTACTTC. It yields the protein CASSLTLGGEQYF.

The chain couples TRBV9 to TRBJ2-5; 12 nucleotides line up with TRBD2. Per germline, CDR1 SGDLS and CDR2 YYNGEE. The trim removed 0 bases at V and 7 bases at J, leaving 7 bases unmatched. The CDR3 runs to 16 residues. The CDR3 DNA follows: TGTGCCAGCAGCGTAGAGTCTAGCGGGGGGGCCGGGACCCAGTACTTC. The encoded protein is CASSVESSGGAGTQYF. Combining the CDR3 with reference TRBV9 and TRBJ2-5 gives the whole variable domain DSGVTQTPKHLITATGQRVTLRCSPRSGDLSVYWYQQSLDQGLQFLIQYYNGEERAKGNILERFSAQQFPDLHSELNLSSLELGDSALYFCASSVESSGGAGTQYFGPGTRLLVL.

This clone was seen only a few times. The chain couples TRBV23-1 to TRBJ1-1, with TRBD1 matching over 7 bases. TRBV23-1 is an open reading frame, and its role is uncertain. Unmatched junction bases numbered 15, after V lost 6 bases and J lost 2 bases. CDR3 length: 17 residues. CDR3 sequence: CASRRTQGVRDNTEAFF. In DNA, the CDR3 is TGCGCCAGCAGGAGAACGCAGGGGGTTAGAGATAACACTGAAGCTTTCTTT.

The genes are TRBV6-5 and TRBJ2-7, with 8 bases fitting TRBD2. Germline CDR1 reads MNHEY; CDR2 reads SVGAGI. With V trimmed by 2 bases and J by 3 bases, 3 bases remained unmatched. The CDR3 has 14 amino acids. The CDR3 protein is CASSYEAGGYEQYF. The CDR3 nucleotides read TGTGCCAGCAGTTACGAGGCGGGGGGCTACGAGCAGTACTTC.

In this sample, this clone turned up a few times. The rearrangement joins TRBV19 to TRBJ1-1, with 9 nucleotides matching TRBD1. Germline CDR1 reads LNHDA; CDR2 reads SQIVND (reference sequence). This CDR3 contains 17 residues. V lost 5 bases to trimming and J lost 0 bases; unmatched junction nucleotides: 10. Here the CDR3 reads CASSSLGQGLLNTEAFF. The CDR3 nucleotides read TGTGCCAGTAGTTCGTTGGGACAGGGTCTTCTGAACACTGAAGCTTTCTTT. Variable domain in full (rest from reference TRBV19 and TRBJ1-1): DGGITQSPKYLFRKEGQNVTLSCEQNLNHDAMYWYRQDPGQGLRLIYYSQIVNDFQKGDIAEGYSVSREKKESFPLTVTSAQKNPTAFYLCASSSLGQGLLNTEAFFGQGTRLTVV.

V usage is TRBV6-4 and J usage is TRBJ2-1, with D possibly matching TRBD2 (5 bases). Trimming cost V 0 bases and J 0 bases, with 12 bases left between them. The CDR3 loop spans 17 amino acids. In germline, CDR1 is MRHNA, CDR2 SNTAGT. CDR3 protein: CASSDSAEGSSYNEQFF. The CDR3 bases are TGTGCCAGCAGTGACTCGGCCGAAGGGAGCTCCTACAATGAGCAGTTCTTC.

This rearrangement joins TRBV14 to TRBJ1-1, with D possibly being TRBD1 (6 bases). This CDR3 is built from 16 residues. The V gene lost 4 bases and the J gene lost 1 base, with 16 bases spanning the gap. Germline CDR1 is SGHDN and CDR2 is FVKESK. DNA of the CDR3: TGTGCCAGCAGCCCTAATTCCCAGGGGACGAACACTGAAGCTTTCTTT. This sequence encodes CASSPNSQGTNTEAFF.

This chain connects TRBV7-2 to TRBJ1-5, with D tentatively TRBD1 (5 bases). The germline gives CDR1 SGHTA, CDR2 FQGNSA. The CDR3 is 15 residues long. V gave up 1 base and J gave up 7 bases, with 14 bases separating them. In nucleotides, the CDR3 is TGTGCCAGCAGCTTAGGGAGGGATCAGGGCCAGCCCCAGCATTTT. It is translated as CASSLGRDQGQPQHF.

CDR3 region: CASRERQGNTGELFF. DNA for the CDR3: TGTGCCAGCAGGGAGAGACAGGGAAACACCGGGGAGCTGTTTTTT. The chain carries TRBV6-1 and TRBJ2-2, with 7 bases matching TRBD1. V shed 6 bases, J shed 2 bases, and the junction held 6 bases outside the gene matches. Germline values: CDR1 MNHNS, CDR2 SASEGT. CDR3 length: 15 amino acids.

The chain carries TRBV4-3 and TRBJ1-2; 9 bases agree with TRBD1. The CDR3 is 16 amino acids. J gave up 5 bases and V 0 bases, and 7 bases lay outside the gene matches. Germline V gene sequence: CDR1 LGHNA, CDR2 YSLEER. CDR3 region: CASSQDATGGGYGYTF. In DNA, the CDR3 is TGCGCCAGCAGCCAAGACGCGACAGGGGGAGGGTATGGCTACACCTTC.

This chain uses TRBV6-5 with TRBJ1-4, with a tentative D call TRBD1 (6 bases). Germline CDR1 MNHEY, CDR2 SVGAGI. The CDR3 totals 15 residues. V was shortened by 0 bases and J by 8 bases, with 13 bases between the two germline ends. CDR3 nucleotide sequence: TGTGCCAGCAGTTACTCTGTCGGCAGGGGAGAAAAACTGTTTTTT. This sequence encodes CASSYSVGRGEKLFF.

The chain links TRBV11-2 to TRBJ1-1; D gene unclear. Germline V CDR1 and CDR2: SGHAT, FQNNGV. The CDR3 consists of 14 residues. V shed 2 bases and J shed 2 bases, with 9 bases lying between them. This CDR3 reads CASSLRPGNTEAFF. DNA of the CDR3: TGTGCCAGCAGCTTAAGGCCAGGCAACACTGAAGCTTTCTTT. Full variable domain (remainder filled in from reference TRBV11-2 and TRBJ1-1): EAGVAQSPRYKIIEKRQSVAFWCNPISGHATLYWYQQILGQGPKLLIQFQNNGVVDDSQLPKDRFSAERLKGVDSTLKIQPAKLEDSAVYLCASSLRPGNTEAFFGQGTRLTVV.

A remark on this clone: An end of the junction does not agree with germline; a read error may underlie this. The chain couples TRBV7-9 to TRBJ1-2; D unresolved. Germline V gene sequence: CDR1 SEHNR, CDR2 FQNEAQ (reference sequence). The CDR3 is made up of 11 amino acids. This chain's CDR3 is CSSSHTGGYTF. The CDR3 DNA sequence: TGTTCCAGCAGTCACACCGGGGGCTACACCTTC.